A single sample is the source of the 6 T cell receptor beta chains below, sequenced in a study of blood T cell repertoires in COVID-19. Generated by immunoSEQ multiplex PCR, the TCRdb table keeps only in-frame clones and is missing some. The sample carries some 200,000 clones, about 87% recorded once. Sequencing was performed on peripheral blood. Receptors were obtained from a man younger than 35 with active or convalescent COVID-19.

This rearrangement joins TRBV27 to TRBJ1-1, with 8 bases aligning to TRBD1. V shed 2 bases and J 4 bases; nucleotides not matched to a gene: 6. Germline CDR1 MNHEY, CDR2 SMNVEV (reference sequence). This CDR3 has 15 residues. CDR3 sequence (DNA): TGTGCCAGCAGTTTACTCCCGCAGGGGGCCACTGAAGCTTTCTTT. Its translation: CASSLLPQGATEAFF.

The CDR3 DNA follows: TGCGCCAGCAGCCTTACAGGCTCCCCTGGGGCCAACGTCCTGACTTTC. Residues: CASSLTGSPGANVLTF. The chain couples TRBV5-1 to TRBJ2-6, with D possibly being TRBD1 (5 bases). This CDR3 has 16 residues. The germline V gene has CDR1 SGHRS and CDR2 YFSETQ. V was pared by 4 bases and J by 2 bases, with 13 bases between.

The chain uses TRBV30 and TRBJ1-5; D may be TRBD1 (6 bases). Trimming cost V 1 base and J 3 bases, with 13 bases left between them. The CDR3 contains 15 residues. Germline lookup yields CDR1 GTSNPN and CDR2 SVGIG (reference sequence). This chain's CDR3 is CAWSGNTGYNQPQHF. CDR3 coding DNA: TGTGCCTGGAGTGGGAATACAGGGTACAATCAGCCCCAGCATTTT.

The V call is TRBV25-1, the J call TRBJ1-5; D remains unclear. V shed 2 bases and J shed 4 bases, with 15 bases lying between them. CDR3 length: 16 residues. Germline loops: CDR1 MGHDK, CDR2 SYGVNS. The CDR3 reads CASSEGSPYSNQPQHF. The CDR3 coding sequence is TGTGCCAGCAGTGAAGGGAGTCCTTACTCGAATCAGCCCCAGCATTTT.

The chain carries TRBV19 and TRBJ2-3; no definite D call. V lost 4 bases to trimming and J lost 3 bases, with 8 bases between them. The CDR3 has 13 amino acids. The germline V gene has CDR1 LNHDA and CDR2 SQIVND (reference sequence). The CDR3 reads CASSRAPTDTQYF. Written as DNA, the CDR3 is TGTGCCAGTAGTAGGGCACCTACAGATACGCAGTATTTT.

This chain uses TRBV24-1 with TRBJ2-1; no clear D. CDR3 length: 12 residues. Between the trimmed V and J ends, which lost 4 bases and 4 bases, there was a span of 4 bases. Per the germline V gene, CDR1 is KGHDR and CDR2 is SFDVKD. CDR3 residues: CATSDPYNEQFF. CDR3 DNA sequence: TGTGCCACCAGTGACCCATACAATGAGCAGTTCTTC.